These T cell receptor beta chains were read from a single sample in a study of cytomegalovirus exposure and HLA in healthy donors. The protocol was immunoSEQ multiplex PCR, while the TCRdb copy is restricted to in-frame clones and leaves out a portion. This table holds about 35,000 clones. Source material: PBMCs. The receptors originated from a man aged 35 to 55 in good health and CMV-seronegative. Both conserved end residues are part of each CDR3. Each record gives: D gene, V gene, J gene, CDR3 DNA, CDR3 protein. A D gene is named only where the DNA matches it firmly.

d_call: TRBD2
v_call: TRBV27
j_call: TRBJ2-1
cdr3_nt: TGTGCCAGCAGTTTATTCGCCCCGGGGGCGGGAGGCCCCCCTGATGAGCAGTTCTTC
cdr3_aa: CASSLFAPGAGGPPDEQFF

d_call: -
v_call: TRBV4-1
j_call: TRBJ1-5
cdr3_nt: TGCGCCAGCAGCCCCACCCCACCGACAGCCGATAGCAATCAGCCCCAGCATTTT
cdr3_aa: CASSPTPPTADSNQPQHF

d_call: -
v_call: TRBV6-1
j_call: TRBJ1-1
cdr3_nt: TGTGCCAGCACCCTGACAGAGAACACTGAAGCTTTCTTT
cdr3_aa: CASTLTENTEAFF

d_call: TRBD1
v_call: TRBV4-3
j_call: TRBJ1-2
cdr3_nt: TGCGCCAGCAGCCAAGATTACCAGGGGGCTAACTATGGCTACACCTTC
cdr3_aa: CASSQDYQGANYGYTF

d_call: -
v_call: TRBV5-6
j_call: TRBJ1-4
cdr3_nt: TGTGCCAGCAGCTTGGGCCACGAACAGGGCAGGGCAAATGAAAAACTGTTTTTT
cdr3_aa: CASSLGHEQGRANEKLFF

d_call: TRBD2
v_call: TRBV6-4
j_call: TRBJ2-2
cdr3_nt: TGTGCCAGCAGCAGAAGGGGGCTAGCGGGATTATCCAACACCGGGGAGCTGTTTTTT
cdr3_aa: CASSRRGLAGLSNTGELFF

d_call: -
v_call: TRBV5-1
j_call: TRBJ1-6
cdr3_nt: TGCGCCAGCAGCTTGGTGGCAGGAAGAAATAATTCACCCCTCCACTTT
cdr3_aa: CASSLVAGRNNSPLHF

d_call: -
v_call: TRBV5-4
j_call: TRBJ1-2
cdr3_nt: TGTGCCAGCAGCGAACAGGGCTATGGCTACACCTTC
cdr3_aa: CASSEQGYGYTF

d_call: -
v_call: TRBV14
j_call: TRBJ1-4
cdr3_nt: TGTGCCAGCAGCCCTCGGACACATCCAGGAGAAAAACTGTTTTTT
cdr3_aa: CASSPRTHPGEKLFF

d_call: TRBD2
v_call: TRBV6-1
j_call: TRBJ2-7
cdr3_nt: TGTGCCAGCAGCGTTAGCGGGAGGGCCTCCGAGCAGTACTTC
cdr3_aa: CASSVSGRASEQYF

d_call: TRBD2
v_call: TRBV4-1
j_call: TRBJ2-7
cdr3_nt: TGCGCCAGCAGCCTAAGACTAGCGGGAGGGACCCACGAGCAGTACTTC
cdr3_aa: CASSLRLAGGTHEQYF

d_call: -
v_call: TRBV6-1
j_call: TRBJ2-7
cdr3_nt: TGTGCCAGCAGTGACCCCCCCATTTACGAGCAGTACTTC
cdr3_aa: CASSDPPIYEQYF

d_call: -
v_call: TRBV29-1
j_call: TRBJ1-2
cdr3_nt: TGCAGCGACCGTACAGGGAACTATGGCTACACCTTC
cdr3_aa: CSDRTGNYGYTF

d_call: -
v_call: TRBV6-5
j_call: TRBJ2-7
cdr3_nt: TGTGCCAGCAGTTACTCCGCCCTAGGAGCGTACGAGCAGTACTTC
cdr3_aa: CASSYSALGAYEQYF

d_call: -
v_call: TRBV4-2
j_call: TRBJ1-1
cdr3_nt: TGTGCCAGCAGCCGCCGGGGAGGGGGGATGAACACTGAAGCTTTCTTT
cdr3_aa: CASSRRGGGMNTEAFF

d_call: -
v_call: TRBV7-6
j_call: TRBJ1-2
cdr3_nt: TGTGCCAGCAGCCTGGACAGAGAAGGCTACACCTTC
cdr3_aa: CASSLDREGYTF

d_call: -
v_call: TRBV5-1
j_call: TRBJ2-2
cdr3_nt: TGCGCCAGCTGCCTTACCCCAGCTAGAGCGAACACCGGGGAGCTGTTTTTT
cdr3_aa: CASCLTPARANTGELFF

d_call: -
v_call: TRBV7-2
j_call: TRBJ1-1
cdr3_nt: TGTGCCAGCAGGATAGGGAGGGTCGGCACTGAAGCTTTCTTT
cdr3_aa: CASRIGRVGTEAFF

d_call: TRBD1
v_call: TRBV5-1
j_call: TRBJ1-1
cdr3_nt: TGCGCCAGCAGCAAGGGACAGGGGGCTGTGAACACTGAAGCTTTCTTT
cdr3_aa: CASSKGQGAVNTEAFF

d_call: -
v_call: TRBV5-1
j_call: TRBJ2-1
cdr3_nt: TGCGCCAGCAGCCCCGGAAGGGGCGGCAATGAGCAGTTCTTC
cdr3_aa: CASSPGRGGNEQFF

d_call: TRBD1
v_call: TRBV19
j_call: TRBJ1-1
cdr3_nt: TGTGCCAGTGGACAGGGCACTGAAGCTTTCTTT
cdr3_aa: CASGQGTEAFF

d_call: TRBD1
v_call: TRBV7-9
j_call: TRBJ1-3
cdr3_nt: TGTGCCAGCAGCTTACAACAGGGGGCTGGAAACACCATATATTTT
cdr3_aa: CASSLQQGAGNTIYF

d_call: TRBD1
v_call: TRBV28
j_call: TRBJ1-1
cdr3_nt: TGTGCCAGCAGGGACAGGGCGAACACTGAAGCTTTCTTT
cdr3_aa: CASRDRANTEAFF

d_call: TRBD1
v_call: TRBV7-2
j_call: TRBJ1-2
cdr3_nt: TGTGCCAGCAGCTTCGGAGGGGACAGAGCTAGCTATGGCTACACCTTC
cdr3_aa: CASSFGGDRASYGYTF

d_call: TRBD2
v_call: TRBV13
j_call: TRBJ2-3
cdr3_nt: TGTGCCAGCAGCTTGTCTAGCGGGAGGGCAGATACGCAGTATTTT
cdr3_aa: CASSLSSGRADTQYF

d_call: TRBD1
v_call: TRBV30
j_call: TRBJ1-1
cdr3_nt: TGTGCCTGGAGGCCCCTACAGGGGTTCATGAACACTGAAGCTTTCTTT
cdr3_aa: CAWRPLQGFMNTEAFF

d_call: -
v_call: TRBV28
j_call: TRBJ1-2
cdr3_nt: TGTGCCAGCAGCCGTCATCCCTATGGAGACTATGGCTACACCTTC
cdr3_aa: CASSRHPYGDYGYTF

d_call: -
v_call: TRBV28
j_call: TRBJ2-5
cdr3_nt: TGTGCCAGCAGTTGGCTCCGGCGGGAGGGGGACAGGGAGACCCAGTACTTC
cdr3_aa: CASSWLRREGDRETQYF

d_call: TRBD1
v_call: TRBV18
j_call: TRBJ2-7
cdr3_nt: TGTGCCAGCTCACCGCCAGACAGGGGCTACGAGCAGTACTTC
cdr3_aa: CASSPPDRGYEQYF

d_call: TRBD1
v_call: TRBV4-1
j_call: TRBJ1-5
cdr3_nt: TGCGCCAGCAGCAACCCCGGGACAGGTGCATTCAATCAGCCCCAGCATTTT
cdr3_aa: CASSNPGTGAFNQPQHF

d_call: TRBD1
v_call: TRBV7-2
j_call: TRBJ1-1
cdr3_nt: TGTGCCAGCAGCTCCAACAGGGGTAGCACTGAAGCTTTCTTT
cdr3_aa: CASSSNRGSTEAFF

d_call: TRBD1
v_call: TRBV5-1
j_call: TRBJ1-3
cdr3_nt: TGCGCCAGCAGCTCAAAACAGGGGACTGGAAACACCATATATTTT
cdr3_aa: CASSSKQGTGNTIYF

d_call: -
v_call: TRBV30
j_call: TRBJ2-1
cdr3_nt: TGTGCCTGGAGTGGAAGCGACAATGAGCAGTTCTTC
cdr3_aa: CAWSGSDNEQFF

d_call: -
v_call: TRBV29-1
j_call: TRBJ2-3
cdr3_nt: TGCAGCGTTGAATGGGGGGAAGGAGATACGCAGTATTTT
cdr3_aa: CSVEWGEGDTQYF

d_call: TRBD1
v_call: TRBV7-8
j_call: TRBJ1-2
cdr3_nt: TGTGCCAGCAGCTTCGGGACAGGCGTTAATAACTATGGCTACACCTTC
cdr3_aa: CASSFGTGVNNYGYTF

d_call: TRBD2
v_call: TRBV6-4
j_call: TRBJ2-7
cdr3_nt: TGTGCCAGCAGTGACATGTGGTACCTAGCGGTACACTACGAGCAGTACTTC
cdr3_aa: CASSDMWYLAVHYEQYF

d_call: TRBD2
v_call: TRBV29-1
j_call: TRBJ2-2
cdr3_nt: TGCAGCGCGGGACTAGCGGAGAACACCGGGGAGCTGTTTTTT
cdr3_aa: CSAGLAENTGELFF

d_call: -
v_call: TRBV6-6
j_call: TRBJ1-3
cdr3_nt: TGTGCCAGCAGAATGGGGGGGAGCTCTGGAAACACCATATATTTT
cdr3_aa: CASRMGGSSGNTIYF

d_call: TRBD1
v_call: TRBV10-3
j_call: TRBJ1-2
cdr3_nt: TGTGCCATCAGTGTAAAGACAGGGGATGGCTACACCTTC
cdr3_aa: CAISVKTGDGYTF

d_call: TRBD2
v_call: TRBV5-1
j_call: TRBJ2-1
cdr3_nt: TGCGCCAGCAGCCCGGTCGGCGGGAGGCCTGACAATGAGCAGTTCTTC
cdr3_aa: CASSPVGGRPDNEQFF

d_call: -
v_call: TRBV19
j_call: TRBJ1-5
cdr3_nt: TGTGCCAGTATCCCTGGGGTAGGGGCCCAGATGAGCAATCAGCCCCAGCATTTT
cdr3_aa: CASIPGVGAQMSNQPQHF

d_call: TRBD1
v_call: TRBV5-1
j_call: TRBJ2-7
cdr3_nt: TGCGCCAGCTCTGGACAGGGGGGCCGTCACTTC
cdr3_aa: CASSGQGGRHF

d_call: -
v_call: TRBV9
j_call: TRBJ1-4
cdr3_nt: TGTGCCAGCAGCGTAGGCAGGCTTCCTAATGAAAAACTGTTTTTT
cdr3_aa: CASSVGRLPNEKLFF

d_call: TRBD2
v_call: TRBV5-1
j_call: TRBJ2-7
cdr3_nt: TGCGCCAGCAGCTCTACTAGCGGGAGGTCCTACGAGCAGTACTTC
cdr3_aa: CASSSTSGRSYEQYF

d_call: -
v_call: TRBV29-1
j_call: TRBJ2-5
cdr3_nt: TGCAGCGTTGCAAGACAACCCCAAGAGACCCAGTACTTC
cdr3_aa: CSVARQPQETQYF

d_call: -
v_call: TRBV5-6
j_call: TRBJ2-3
cdr3_nt: TGTGCCAGCAGTCCCCAGGGGAGCGATACGCAGTATTTT
cdr3_aa: CASSPQGSDTQYF

d_call: -
v_call: TRBV5-1
j_call: TRBJ1-3
cdr3_nt: TGCGCCAGCAGTGGACAGTCACGAAACACCATATATTTT
cdr3_aa: CASSGQSRNTIYF